This TCR beta chain was identified during a study of blood T cell repertoires in COVID-19. On the study more broadly: In each case, the material was cDNA or gDNA derived from T cells, B-cell-depleted T cells, or PBMCs.

V shed 7 bases and J shed 2 bases, with 18 bases lying between them. The CDR3 covers 16 residues. CDR1 is SGHDN, CDR2 FVKESK, per germline. The repertoire was sequenced with immunoSEQ multiplex PCR; TCRdb's copy has only in-frame clones and lacks some. There are 110,000 to 150,000 clones in the sample; 70% to 80% occur only once, and roughly 4.9% lies in the top ten. The source of this sequence is a woman between 70 and 85 years old with COVID-19, enrolled during active disease. The material sequenced was peripheral blood. The chain carries TRBV14 and TRBJ2-1; D is possibly TRBD1 (8 bases). The CDR3 loop is CASKGGAGGPYNEQFF. CDR3 nucleotides: TGTGCCAGCAAGGGGGGGGCAGGGGGCCCCTACAATGAGCAGTTCTTC.